This entry lists 2 T cell receptor beta chains sequenced from one sample in a study of T cells in Graves' hyperthyroidism and ophthalmopathy. RNA transcripts served as the template for amplifying TCR beta CDR3 regions. RT-PCR in the first round (using the HTBI primer set) targeted the TCR CDR3. TCRdb fed the multiplex PCR reads into MiXCR, producing one record per CDR3 protein. The data show about 600,000 distinct CDR3 sequences, approximately 15% seen once. The sample was blood. The receptors shown here come from a woman aged 40 to 55 with Graves' ophthalmopathy.

This clonotype was counted ten times or more. V is TRBV10-3 and J is TRBJ1-1, with D possibly being TRBD1 (5 bases). This CDR3 has 13 amino acids. V was clipped by 3 bases and J by 4 bases, with 9 bases between them. Germline V lookup: CDR1 ENHRY, CDR2 SYGVKD. The CDR3 here is CAISDAGPTEAFF. The DNA of the CDR3 is TGTGCCATCAGTGACGCAGGGCCCACTGAAGCTTTCTTT.

The genes are TRBV12-3 or TRBV12-4 and TRBJ1-3, with D possibly matching TRBD1 (5 bases). This CDR3 region has 14 residues. V lost 6 bases and J 4 bases, leaving 13 bases between the germline ends. CDR3 sequence reads: CASRDRRTGNTIYF. In DNA, the CDR3 is TGTGCCAGCAGAGACCGGCGGACAGGAAACACCATATATTTT.